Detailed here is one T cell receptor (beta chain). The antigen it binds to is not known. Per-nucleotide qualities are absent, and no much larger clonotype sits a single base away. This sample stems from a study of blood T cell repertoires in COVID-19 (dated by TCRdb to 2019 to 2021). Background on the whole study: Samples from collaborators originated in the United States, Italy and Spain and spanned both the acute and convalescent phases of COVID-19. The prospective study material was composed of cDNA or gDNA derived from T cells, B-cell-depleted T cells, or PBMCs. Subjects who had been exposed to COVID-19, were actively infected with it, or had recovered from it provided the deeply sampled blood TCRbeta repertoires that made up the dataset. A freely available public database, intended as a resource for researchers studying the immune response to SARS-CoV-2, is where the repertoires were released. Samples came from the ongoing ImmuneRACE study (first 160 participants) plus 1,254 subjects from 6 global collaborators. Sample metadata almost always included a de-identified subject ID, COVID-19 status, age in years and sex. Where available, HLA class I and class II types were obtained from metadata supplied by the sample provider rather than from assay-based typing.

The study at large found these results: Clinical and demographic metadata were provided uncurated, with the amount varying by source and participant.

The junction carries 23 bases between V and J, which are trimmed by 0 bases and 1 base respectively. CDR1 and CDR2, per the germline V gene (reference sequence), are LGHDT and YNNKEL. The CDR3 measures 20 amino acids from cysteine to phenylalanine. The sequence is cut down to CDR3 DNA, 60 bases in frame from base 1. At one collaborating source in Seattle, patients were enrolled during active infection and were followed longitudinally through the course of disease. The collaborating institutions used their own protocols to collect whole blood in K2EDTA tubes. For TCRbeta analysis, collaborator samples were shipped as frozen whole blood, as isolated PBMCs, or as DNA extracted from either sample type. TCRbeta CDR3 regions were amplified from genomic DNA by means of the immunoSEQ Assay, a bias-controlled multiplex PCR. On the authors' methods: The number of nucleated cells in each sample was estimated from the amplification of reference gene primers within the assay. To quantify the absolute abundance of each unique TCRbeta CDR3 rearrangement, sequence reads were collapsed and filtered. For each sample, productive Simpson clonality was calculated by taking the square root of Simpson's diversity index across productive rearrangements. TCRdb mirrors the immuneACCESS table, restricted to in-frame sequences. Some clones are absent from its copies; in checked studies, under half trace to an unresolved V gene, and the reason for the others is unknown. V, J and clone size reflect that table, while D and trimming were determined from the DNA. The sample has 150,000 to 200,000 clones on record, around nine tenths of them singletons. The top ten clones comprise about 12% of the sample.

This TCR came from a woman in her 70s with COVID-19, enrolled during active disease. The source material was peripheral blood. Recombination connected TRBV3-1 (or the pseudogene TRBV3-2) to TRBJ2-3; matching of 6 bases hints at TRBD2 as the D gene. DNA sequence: TGTGCCAGCAGCCAAGAGCTTCCTAGGCGGGGAGATTTTCGCACAGATACGCAGTATTTT. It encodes CASSQELPRRGDFRTDTQYF.